Listed here are 16 T cell receptor beta chains from one sample, sequenced in a study of T cell changes during pregnancy in multiple sclerosis. TCRdb keeps only in-frame clones here, not all; method: immunoSEQ multiplex PCR. The sample has some 55,000 clones, around 87% seen once. Sequenced sample: peripheral blood from another person, used as feeder cells. The receptors shown here come from a human donor whose cells served as feeder cells for cultures in a pregnancy study.

The chain carries TRBV7-3 and TRBJ2-7; TRBD1 is a possible D gene (5 bases). Germline V gene sequence: CDR1 SGHTA, CDR2 FQGTGA. The CDR3 contains 14 residues. Trimming removed 3 bases from V and 2 bases from J, with 11 bases in between. As DNA, the CDR3 is TGTGCCAGCAGCTTTCAGGGCCCCCCCTACGAGCAGTACTTC. Amino acids: CASSFQGPPYEQYF.

The V call is TRBV5-1, the J call TRBJ1-1; the match to TRBD1 covers 10 bases. Trimming at V came to 0 bases and at J to 4 bases, leaving 3 bases not matched to a gene. The CDR3 is 15 amino acids. Germline V gene data show CDR1 as SGHRS and CDR2 as YFSETQ. CDR3: CASSLVDRGGTEAFF. Written as DNA, the CDR3 is TGCGCCAGCAGCTTGGTGGACAGGGGGGGCACTGAAGCTTTCTTT.

The chain carries TRBV7-2 and TRBJ2-6, with D possibly being TRBD2 (6 bases). From germline, CDR1 is SGHTA and CDR2 FQGNSA. The CDR3 extends over 17 amino acids. V was trimmed by 1 base and J by 3 bases, leaving 13 bases between them. CDR3 protein: CASSLETSTHGANVLTF. CDR3 DNA: TGTGCCAGCAGCTTAGAAACTAGCACCCATGGGGCCAACGTCCTGACTTTC.

The rearrangement joins TRBV25-1 to TRBJ2-7; D ambiguous. CDR1 MGHDK and CDR2 SYGVNS come from the germline V gene. V lost 4 bases and J 6 bases, leaving 13 bases between the germline ends. This CDR3 is 13 amino acids long. CDR3 in DNA: TGTGCCAGCAGTGTGGCGAAGGGTGGCGAGCAGTACTTC. It specifies CASSVAKGGEQYF.

V is TRBV9 and J is TRBJ2-7; 13 bases match TRBD2. The CDR3 runs to 16 residues. V shed 4 bases and J 3 bases; nucleotides not matched to a gene: 7. The germline V gene has CDR1 SGDLS and CDR2 YYNGEE. The CDR3 sequence: CASSPQGLAGVYEQYF. The CDR3 region has the DNA TGTGCCAGCAGCCCCCAAGGACTAGCGGGAGTCTACGAGCAGTACTTC.

This chain joins TRBV29-1 and TRBJ2-7; the D gene is possibly TRBD1 (5 bases). The germline V gene has CDR1 SQVTM and CDR2 ANQGSEA. This CDR3 is built from 14 residues. V was shortened by 2 bases and J by 2 bases, with 13 bases between the two germline ends. DNA of the CDR3: TGCAGCGTTGAAAGTCAGGGAATTACCTACGAGCAGTACTTC. It is translated as CSVESQGITYEQYF.

In this sample, this clone turned up a few times. The chain has TRBV6-4 and TRBJ2-3, with 13 bases lining up with TRBD2. V lost 3 bases to trimming and J lost 1 base; unmatched junction nucleotides: 1. The CDR3 covers 16 residues. Germline CDR1 reads MRHNA; CDR2 reads SNTAGT. The CDR3 region has the DNA TGTGCCAGCAGTGAAGGGACTAGCGGGGGCACAGATACGCAGTATTTT. Residues: CASSEGTSGGTDTQYF.

This clone was seen just once. The chain joins TRBV4-3 to TRBJ2-7; TRBD2 might be the D (6 bases). The CDR3 extends over 15 amino acids. Germline CDR1 reads LGHNA; CDR2 reads YSLEER. Deletions cut 0 bases from V and 2 bases from J, with 11 bases between. In nucleotides, the CDR3 is TGCGCCAGCAGCCAAGAACTAGCCGGAGCCTACGAGCAGTACTTC. Protein sequence: CASSQELAGAYEQYF.

The chain has TRBV30 and TRBJ2-7; 9 bases line up with TRBD1. The CDR3 sequence is 16 residues long. V lost 5 bases to trimming and J lost 2 bases; unmatched junction nucleotides: 13. CDR1 and CDR2 from the germline V gene are GTSNPN and SVGIG (reference sequence). CDR3 in amino acids: CAWRDTGGSKTYEQYF. For the CDR3, the DNA is TGTGCCTGGCGGGATACAGGGGGCAGTAAGACCTACGAGCAGTACTTC.

The V call is TRBV9, the J call TRBJ2-7; D remains ambiguous. Germline assignment: CDR1 SGDLS and CDR2 YYNGEE. CDR3 length equals 12 residues. V was clipped by 4 bases and J by 5 bases, with 10 bases between them. CDR3 coding DNA: TGTGCCAGCAGCTCTCACACAGACGAGCAGTACTTC. Its protein product is CASSSHTDEQYF.

This clone was picked up one time. The rearrangement uses TRBV11-1 and TRBJ2-1, with 8 nucleotides matching TRBD2. Unmatched junction bases numbered 5, after V lost 2 bases and J lost 8 bases. The germline V gene encodes CDR1 SGHAT and CDR2 FQDESV (reference sequence). This CDR3 is 14 amino acids long. CDR3 bases: TGTGCCAGCAGCTTACGCGGGGGGCCTGATGAGCAGTTCTTC. It encodes CASSLRGGPDEQFF.

V and J are TRBV30 and TRBJ1-2; D call uncertain. Germline V CDR1 and CDR2: GTSNPN, SVGIG (reference sequence). The CDR3 loop spans 12 amino acids. Trimming stripped 4 bases from V and 1 base from J, with 7 bases between. The DNA of the CDR3 is TGTGCCTGGATCGGCGATAACTATGGCTACACCTTC. This encodes CAWIGDNYGYTF. Complete variable domain (other parts from reference TRBV30 and TRBJ1-2): SQTIHQWPATLVQPVGSPLSLECTVEGTSNPNLYWYRQAAGRGLQLLFYSVGIGQISSEVPQNLSASRPQDRQFILSSKKLLLSDSGFYLCAWIGDNYGYTFGSGTRLTVV.

This chain uses TRBV11-2 with TRBJ1-2; TRBD1 is a possible D gene (6 bases). V was pared by 5 bases and J by 4 bases, with 20 bases between. This CDR3 region has 16 residues. Per germline, CDR1 SGHAT and CDR2 FQNNGV. CDR3 sequence (DNA): TGTGCCAGCAGCCCAAGCGGGTGGAGAGGGGGCTATGGCTACACCTTC. Its protein product is CASSPSGWRGGYGYTF.

This rearrangement joins TRBV5-1 to TRBJ2-7, with 11 bases fitting TRBD2. This CDR3 has 15 amino acids. Unmatched junction bases numbered 10, after V lost 4 bases and J lost 7 bases. Germline V gives CDR1 SGHRS, CDR2 YFSETQ. The CDR3 here is CASSVSLAGGGEQYF. DNA for the CDR3: TGCGCCAGCAGCGTAAGCCTAGCGGGAGGTGGAGAGCAGTACTTC.

The chain employs TRBV5-1 and TRBJ1-6; D is undetermined. Per germline, CDR1 SGHRS and CDR2 YFSETQ. This CDR3 is 14 amino acids long. V was shortened by 2 bases and J by 0 bases, with 3 bases between the two germline ends. The CDR3 spells CASSLSSYNSPLHF. CDR3 coding DNA: TGCGCCAGCAGCTTAAGCTCCTATAATTCACCCCTCCACTTT. Complete variable domain (other parts from reference TRBV5-1 and TRBJ1-6): KAGVTQTPRYLIKTRGQQVTLSCSPISGHRSVSWYQQTPGQGLQFLFEYFSETQRNKGNFPGRFSGRQFSNSRSEMNVSTLELGDSALYLCASSLSSYNSPLHFGNGTRLTVT.

The V and J genes are TRBV5-4 and TRBJ2-3; 8 bases are shared with TRBD1. V dropped 5 bases and J dropped 1; count of bases not matched to a gene: 9. In germline, CDR1 is SGHNT, CDR2 YYREEE (reference sequence). The length of the CDR3 is 16 residues. The CDR3 loop is CASRLRTGFGTDTQYF. In DNA form, the CDR3 reads TGTGCCAGCAGACTTCGGACAGGGTTCGGCACAGATACGCAGTATTTT. Supplemented by reference TRBV5-4 and TRBJ2-3, the full variable domain reads ETGVTQSPTHLIKTRGQQVTLRCSSQSGHNTVSWYQQALGQGPQFIFQYYREEENGRGNFPPRFSGLQFPNYSSELNVNALELDDSALYLCASRLRTGFGTDTQYFGPGTRLTVL.